These 11 T cell receptor beta chains came from one sample sequenced in a study of OX40 agonist ivuxolimab in advanced cancers. Clones were sequenced by immunoSEQ multiplex PCR, and TCRdb holds only the in-frame ones, with some missing. The sample has around 84,000 clones; roughly 83% are singletons. The sequenced sample was CD4+ or CD8+ T cells sorted from blood, obtained in a trial of the OX40 agonist ivuxolimab. These TCRs come from an adult with an advanced solid tumor such as melanoma, head and neck, liver or kidney cancer.

The gene calls are TRBV6-4 and TRBJ2-2; the match to TRBD1 covers 9 bases. The V gene's germline CDR1 is MRHNA and CDR2 SNTAGT. The CDR3 has 14 residues. The ends lost 5 bases at V and 8 bases at J; junction bases unmatched: 6. CDR3 nucleotides: TGTGCCAGCAGTCTATGGACAGGGGCTGGGGAGCTGTTTTTT. It translates to CASSLWTGAGELFF.

The V and J genes are TRBV11-1 and TRBJ1-4, with 10 bases fitting TRBD1. Germline CDR1 reads SGHAT; CDR2 reads FQDESV (reference sequence). The CDR3 length is 15 residues. V shed 4 bases, J shed 8 bases, and the junction held 7 bases outside the gene matches. The CDR3 is CASSSRDRGKEKLFF. In DNA, the CDR3 is TGTGCCAGCAGCTCCCGGGACAGGGGAAAGGAAAAACTGTTTTTT.

The chain employs TRBV7-8 and TRBJ1-6; tentative D call: TRBD1 (6 bases). Germline V gene lookup returns CDR1 SGHVS and CDR2 FQNEAQ. The CDR3 spans 15 residues. V dropped 0 bases and J dropped 6 bases, with 9 bases sitting between them. The DNA for the CDR3 is TGTGCCAGCAGCTTAGCTGGGGGCTCTAATTCACCCCTCCACTTT. It specifies CASSLAGGSNSPLHF. Complete variable domain (other parts from reference TRBV7-8 and TRBJ1-6): GAGVSQSPRYKVAKRGQDVALRCDPISGHVSLFWYQQALGQGPEFLTYFQNEAQLDKSGLPSDRFFAERPEGSVSTLKIQRTQQEDSAVYLCASSLAGGSNSPLHFGNGTRLTVT.

V and J are TRBV7-6 and TRBJ2-3; D is undetermined. CDR3 length equals 15 residues. Germline lookup yields CDR1 SGHVS and CDR2 FNYEAQ. With 1 base removed from V and 4 bases from J, the gap between germline ends came to 12 bases. The CDR3 DNA follows: TGTGCCAGCAGCTTAGTCACTCCCCCCGCAGATACGCAGTATTTT. It translates to CASSLVTPPADTQYF.

In this sample, this clone turned up a few times. This rearrangement joins TRBV9 to TRBJ1-3, with a possible D match to TRBD1 (5 bases). V was pared by 1 base and J by 1 base, with 12 bases between. The CDR3 covers 16 residues. Germline CDR1 SGDLS, CDR2 YYNGEE. The CDR3 DNA is TGTGCCAGCAGCGTATCGGGGGGACTATCTGGAAACACCATATATTTT. Its protein product is CASSVSGGLSGNTIYF.

This clone was counted once. J is TRBJ2-7 and V is TRBV30, with a possible D match to TRBD1 (5 bases). The germline gives CDR1 GTSNPN, CDR2 SVGIG (reference sequence). Trimming shortened V by 2 bases and J by 5 bases, and 16 bases separated the two germline ends. CDR3 size: 14 residues. DNA for the CDR3: TGTGCCTGGAGTAAGGGGCAGGGTTTCCACGAGCAGTACTTC. Protein product: CAWSKGQGFHEQYF. The full variable domain, its missing parts supplied by reference TRBV30 and TRBJ2-7, is SQTIHQWPATLVQPVGSPLSLECTVEGTSNPNLYWYRQAAGRGLQLLFYSVGIGQISSEVPQNLSASRPQDRQFILSSKKLLLSDSGFYLCAWSKGQGFHEQYFGPGTRLTVT.

CDR3 region: CASSLGLLNTGELFF. The CDR3 DNA sequence: TGTGCCAGCAGCTTGGGACTGCTGAACACCGGGGAGCTGTTTTTT. The chain couples TRBV5-6 to TRBJ2-2, with D uncertain. This CDR3 comprises 15 residues. Germline lookup yields CDR1 SGHDT and CDR2 YYEEEE. The ends were cut back, 0 bases at V and 1 base at J, with 7 bases in the middle.

The J gene is TRBJ2-2, the V gene TRBV27; D is possibly TRBD1 (6 bases). Germline V gives CDR1 MNHEY, CDR2 SMNVEV (reference sequence). Trimming took off 4 bases at V and 6 bases at J, with 12 bases between the two ends. The CDR3 consists of 14 residues. For the CDR3, the DNA is TGTGCCAGCAGTTGGGACAATAAGGCCGGGGAGCTGTTTTTT. It is translated as CASSWDNKAGELFF.

The chain employs TRBV5-6 and TRBJ1-1; D not resolved. Trimming left V 0 bases short and J 0 bases short, with 3 bases between. The CDR3 is made up of 13 amino acids. Looked up from germline, CDR1 is SGHDT and CDR2 is YYEEEE. DNA for the CDR3: TGTGCCAGCAGCTTGGTAATGAACACTGAAGCTTTCTTT. The encoded protein is CASSLVMNTEAFF.

Here the CDR3 DNA reads TGTGCCACCAGCAGAGGGACAGACTTATACAATGAGCAGTTCTTC. Translation: CATSRGTDLYNEQFF. The chain has TRBV15 and TRBJ2-1; D possibly corresponds to TRBD1 (6 bases). CDR3 length: 15 amino acids. CDR1 and CDR2 (germline): LNHNV, YYDKDF (reference sequence). Between the trimmed V and J ends, which lost 1 base and 4 bases, there was a span of 11 bases.

The CDR3 nucleotides are TGTGCCAGTAGTATCCTCCGTGGAGGGAGAAACTATGGCTACACCTTC. Translated: CASSILRGGRNYGYTF. The chain employs TRBV19 and TRBJ1-2; D is unclear. Trimming removed 3 bases from V and 2 bases from J, with 16 bases in between. Germline lookup yields CDR1 LNHDA and CDR2 SQIVND (reference sequence). This CDR3 is 16 amino acids long.